Each of the 17 T cell receptor beta chains below was sequenced from the same sample in a study of T cells in Graves' hyperthyroidism and ophthalmopathy. Template material for amplifying TCR beta CDR3 regions consisted of RNA transcripts. When the TCR CDR3 underwent first-round RT-PCR, the HTBI primer set was used. In TCRdb, the multiplex PCR reads were re-called with MiXCR into one record per CDR3 protein. The table shows around 400,000 distinct CDR3 sequences, with nearly 15% occurring only once. Sequencing was carried out using blood. Receptors originate from a woman aged 60-75 years with Graves' ophthalmopathy.

This clonotype appeared many times. The chain uses TRBV29-1 and TRBJ2-3, with D perhaps TRBD2 (5 bases). The germline V and J ends were trimmed by 1 base and 1 base, with 12 bases remaining between them. Germline CDR1 SQVTM, CDR2 ANQGSEA. This CDR3 contains 15 residues. CDR3 region: CSVEGRAAGTDTQYF. The DNA of the CDR3 is TGCAGCGTTGAAGGGCGGGCAGCGGGCACAGATACGCAGTATTTT.

The rearrangement links TRBV28 to TRBJ2-1; 8 positions match TRBD2. The CDR3 runs to 16 residues. Germline loops: CDR1 MDHEN, CDR2 SYDVKM. V shed 3 bases and J 5 bases; nucleotides not matched to a gene: 9. The CDR3 protein is CASSFIGTRGNNEQFF. The CDR3 coding sequence is TGTGCCAGCAGTTTTATCGGGACTAGGGGTAACAATGAGCAGTTCTTC.

This clonotype was seen many times. V usage is TRBV11-2 and J usage is TRBJ2-7; D uncertain. In germline, CDR1 is SGHAT, CDR2 FQNNGV. Trimming cost V 3 bases and J 2 bases, with 26 bases left between them. CDR3 length: 19 amino acids. The CDR3: CASSFSFTPITGSPYEQYF. Here the CDR3 DNA reads TGTGCCAGCAGCTTTTCATTTACGCCCATAACCGGGTCCCCCTACGAGCAGTACTTC.

The chain carries TRBV24-1 and TRBJ1-4, with D perhaps matching TRBD1 (6 bases). CDR1 KGHDR and CDR2 SFDVKD come from the germline V gene. This CDR3 is 15 amino acids long. Trimming pared 3 bases from V and 3 bases from J, leaving 10 bases between. The DNA of the CDR3 is TGTGCCACCAGTGATACAGGGTCGGCTAATGAAAAACTGTTTTTT. As protein: CATSDTGSANEKLFF.

This clonotype has ten or more counts. The V and J genes are TRBV29-1 and TRBJ2-4; the D gene is possibly TRBD1 (6 bases). Germline V lookup: CDR1 SQVTM, CDR2 ANQGSEA. The CDR3 sequence is 13 residues long. The V and J ends lost 5 bases and 6 bases respectively, with 14 bases between them. The CDR3 coding sequence is TGCAGCGTTCGGGCACAGGGTCTAAACATTCAGTACTTC. It specifies CSVRAQGLNIQYF.

This clonotype was found many times. Since a much larger clone is just one base distant, this may be a read error. The gene calls are TRBV7-8 and TRBJ2-7; D possibly corresponds to TRBD1 (6 bases). This CDR3 has 13 amino acids. V lost 4 bases and J lost 0, with 7 bases in between. Per the germline V gene, CDR1 is SGHVS and CDR2 is FQNEAQ. The CDR3 sequence: CASSSDSSYEQYF. DNA for the CDR3: TGTGCCAGCAGCTCGGACAGCTCCTACGAGCAGTACTTC.

This chain links TRBV7-9 with TRBJ2-7; weak D call: TRBD1 (6 bases). Germline CDR1 is SEHNR and CDR2 is FQNEAQ (reference sequence). The V and J ends lost 5 bases and 7 bases respectively, with 18 bases between them. CDR3 length equals 14 residues. CDR3 nucleotides: TGTGCCAGCAGCGTAGATAGGTTCAGGGGAGAGCAGTACTTC. As protein: CASSVDRFRGEQYF. Together with reference TRBV7-9 and TRBJ2-7, the CDR3 gives the full variable domain: DTGVSQNPRHKITKRGQNVTFRCDPISEHNRLYWYRQTLGQGPEFLTYFQNEAQLEKSRLLSDRFSAERPKGSFSTLEIQRTEQGDSAMYLCASSVDRFRGEQYFGPGTRLTVT.

The chain carries TRBV6-5 and TRBJ1-3; 9 nucleotides line up with TRBD1. CDR1 is MNHEY and CDR2 is SVGAGI in the germline V gene. This CDR3 contains 18 residues. V shed 7 bases, J shed 0 bases, and the junction held 13 bases outside the gene matches. Here the CDR3 DNA reads TGTGCCAGCATTAGGTCTACAGGGGGCGGATTCTCTGGAAACACCATATATTTT. Its protein is CASIRSTGGGFSGNTIYF.

This chain joins TRBV6-6 and TRBJ1-6; tentative D call: TRBD1 (6 bases). The CDR3 is 18 amino acids. The V end lost 1 base, the J end lost 9 bases, and 22 bases lay between the germline ends. The germline gives CDR1 MNHNY, CDR2 SVGAGI (reference sequence). The CDR3 region is CASSYWGPNREGPSPLHF. The CDR3 nucleotides read TGTGCCAGCAGTTACTGGGGACCGAACAGGGAGGGCCCTTCACCCCTCCACTTT.

This clonotype was recorded a few times. The chain uses TRBV7-3 and TRBJ2-3, with D tentatively TRBD2 (5 bases). Germline values: CDR1 SGHTA, CDR2 FQGTGA. The CDR3 length is 14 residues. V dropped 4 bases and J dropped 4 bases, with 12 bases sitting between them. CDR3 DNA sequence: TGTGCCAGCAGCTGGGGAGTGGGCGCAGATACGCAGTATTTT. Translation: CASSWGVGADTQYF.

This clonotype was seen a few times. This chain connects TRBV12-3 or TRBV12-4 to TRBJ2-1; 7 bases map to TRBD2. The CDR3 loop spans 16 amino acids. With 6 bases clipped from V and 0 bases from J, the junction kept 8 bases outside the gene matches. CDR3 DNA sequence: TGTGCCAGCAGCGGTTCTAGCGGAAGCTCCTACAATGAGCAGTTCTTC. Translation gives CASSGSSGSSYNEQFF.

Ten or more counts support this clonotype. The V call is TRBV6-2 or TRBV6-3, the J call TRBJ2-1, with no clear D. The CDR3 length is 12 residues. Germline V gene lookup returns CDR1 MNHEY and CDR2 SVGEGT. Deletions cut 2 bases from V and 7 bases from J, with 6 bases between. In DNA form, the CDR3 reads TGTGCCAGCAGTTACGAGTTGAATGAGCAGTTCTTC. Its translation: CASSYELNEQFF.

This clonotype came up many times. The gene calls are TRBV18 and TRBJ2-7; unclear D gene. This CDR3 contains 14 residues. V shed 0 bases and J shed 0 bases, with 6 bases lying between them. Germline V lookup: CDR1 KGHSH, CDR2 LQKENI. The CDR3 sequence is CASSPPTSSYEQYF. In nucleotides, the CDR3 is TGTGCCAGCTCACCACCGACATCCTCCTACGAGCAGTACTTC.

This clonotype was seen ten or more times. The gene calls are TRBV7-2 and TRBJ1-5; D remains unclear. The CDR3 sequence is 13 residues long. The germline V gene has CDR1 SGHTA and CDR2 FQGNSA. V was shortened by 0 bases and J by 5 bases, with 5 bases between the two germline ends. This CDR3 reads CASSLAGDQPQHF. For the CDR3, the DNA is TGTGCCAGCAGCTTAGCTGGGGATCAGCCCCAGCATTTT.

This rearrangement joins TRBV29-1 to TRBJ2-3, with 9 nucleotides matching TRBD2. V lost 0 bases and J lost 1; bases outside the gene matches: 5. The CDR3 is made up of 16 amino acids. Germline V lookup: CDR1 SQVTM, CDR2 ANQGSEA. In DNA, the CDR3 is TGCAGCGTTGAAGAACCCAGCGGGAGGCGCACAGATACGCAGTATTTT. The encoded protein is CSVEEPSGRRTDTQYF.

The table lists this clonotype with many counts. This chain uses TRBV6-1 with TRBJ1-1, with D perhaps matching TRBD1 (5 bases). With 9 bases removed from V and 0 bases from J, the gap between germline ends came to 17 bases. This CDR3 has 15 amino acids. Germline V gives CDR1 MNHNS, CDR2 SASEGT. CDR3 nucleotide sequence: TGTGCCAGTGTGAAATCCGGGGGATTGAACACTGAAGCTTTCTTT. Encoded protein: CASVKSGGLNTEAFF.

The J gene is TRBJ2-2, the V gene TRBV5-1; 13 nucleotides line up with TRBD2. Germline V gene sequence: CDR1 SGHRS, CDR2 YFSETQ. J gave up 2 bases and V 5 bases, and 3 bases lay outside the gene matches. This CDR3 is 16 amino acids long. The CDR3 coding sequence is TGCGCCAGCAGGTCGGGACTAGCGGGAAACACCGGGGAGCTGTTTTTT. It codes for CASRSGLAGNTGELFF.